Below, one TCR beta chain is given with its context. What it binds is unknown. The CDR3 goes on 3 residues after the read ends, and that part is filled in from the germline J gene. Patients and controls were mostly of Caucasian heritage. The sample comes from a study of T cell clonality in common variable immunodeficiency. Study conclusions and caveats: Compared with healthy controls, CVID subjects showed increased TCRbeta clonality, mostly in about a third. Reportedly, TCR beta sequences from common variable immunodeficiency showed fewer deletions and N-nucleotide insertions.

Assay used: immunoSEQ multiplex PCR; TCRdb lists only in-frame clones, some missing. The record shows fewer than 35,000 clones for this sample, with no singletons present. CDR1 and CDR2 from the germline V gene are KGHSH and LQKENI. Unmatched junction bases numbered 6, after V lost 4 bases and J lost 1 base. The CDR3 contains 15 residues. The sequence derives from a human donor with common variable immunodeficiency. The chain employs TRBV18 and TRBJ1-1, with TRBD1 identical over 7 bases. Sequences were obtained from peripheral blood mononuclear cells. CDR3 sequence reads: CASSHRQGRNTEAFF. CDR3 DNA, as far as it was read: TGTGCCAGCTCACATAGACAGGGTAGGAACACTGAA.